Below, 25 T cell receptor beta chains from the same sample are listed, as sequenced in a study of blood T cells in healthy people across ages. With a J-beta primer mix and a sample-barcoded 5' primer, a second PCR ran about 6 to 11 cycles. TCRdb used MiXCR to reprocess the 5' RACE reads, holding one entry per CDR3 protein. Here the sample spans about 1.8 million distinct CDR3 sequences, roughly 50% being singletons. The sample taken for sequencing was blood. These receptors were obtained from a woman aged 40-49 years in good health.

V gene TRBV3-1 combines with J gene TRBJ2-4; 7 bases fit TRBD1. The CDR3 sequence is 18 residues long. CDR1 and CDR2 (germline): LGHDT, YNNKEL (reference sequence). V lost 3 bases, J lost 1 base, and 12 bases stayed unmatched. As DNA, the CDR3 is TGTGCCAGCAGCCATACCCTTGACAGGGCTCGCGCCAAAAACATTCAGTACTTC. This codes for CASSHTLDRARAKNIQYF.

This chain links TRBV20-1 with TRBJ2-4, with D perhaps being TRBD1 or TRBD2 (6 bases each). Trimming removed 6 bases at V and 0 bases at J, with 12 bases between. Germline values: CDR1 DFQATT, CDR2 SNEGSKA (reference sequence). This CDR3 is built from 14 residues. For the CDR3, the DNA is TGCAGTGCCCCCAGGGGACTAGCCAAAAACATTCAGTACTTC. It encodes CSAPRGLAKNIQYF.

This clonotype was seen a handful of times. The V call is TRBV27, the J call TRBJ2-7; no clear D. Germline V gene sequence: CDR1 MNHEY, CDR2 SMNVEV (reference sequence). The ends were cut back, 1 base at V and 4 bases at J, with 11 bases in the middle. This CDR3 has 14 amino acids. CDR3 coding DNA: TGTGCCAGCAGTTTATGGGGTAAAAGGTACGAGCAGTACTTC. Encoded protein: CASSLWGKRYEQYF.

A few counts support this clonotype. J is TRBJ2-5 and V is TRBV7-2, with 7 bases lining up with TRBD2. The CDR3 loop spans 14 amino acids. With 0 bases clipped from V and 4 bases from J, the junction kept 2 bases outside the gene matches. Per the germline V gene, CDR1 is SGHTA and CDR2 is FQGNSA. Written as DNA, the CDR3 is TGTGCCAGCAGCTTAGCCGCGGGGGTAGAGACCCAGTACTTC. Translating it yields CASSLAAGVETQYF. The whole variable domain, remainder taken from reference TRBV7-2 and TRBJ2-5, is GAGVSQSPSNKVTEKGKDVELRCDPISGHTALYWYRQSLGQGLEFLIYFQGNSAPDKSGLPSDRFSAERTGGSVSTLTIQRTQQEDSAVYLCASSLAAGVETQYFGPGTRLLVL.

V and J are TRBV11-1 and TRBJ2-5; 7 bases fit TRBD2. Per germline, CDR1 SGHAT and CDR2 FQDESV (reference sequence). The ends lost 1 base at V and 4 bases at J; junction bases unmatched: 6. This CDR3 has 15 residues. CDR3 sequence: CASSLVAGVGETQYF. The CDR3 DNA reads as TGTGCCAGCAGCTTAGTCGCGGGGGTTGGAGAGACCCAGTACTTC.

This rearrangement joins TRBV6-6 to TRBJ1-2, with a possible D match to TRBD1 (6 bases). Germline lookup yields CDR1 MNHNY and CDR2 SVGAGI (reference sequence). This CDR3 spans 13 amino acids. The ends were cut back, 6 bases at V and 9 bases at J, with 17 bases in the middle. DNA of the CDR3: TGTGCCAGCAGCCCGAGGGGGAAAGATCGCTACACCTTC. It is translated as CASSPRGKDRYTF.

This clonotype was seen a few times. The V gene is TRBV7-2, the J gene TRBJ1-2; possibly TRBD1 for D (5 bases). The germline CDR1 and CDR2 sequences are SGHTA and FQGNSA. The CDR3 covers 17 residues. V was clipped by 1 base and J by 5 bases, with 20 bases between them. The CDR3 DNA reads as TGTGCCAGCAGCTTAGACGGTCAGGGACTTTTCAGATATGGCTACACCTTC. Its translation: CASSLDGQGLFRYGYTF.

This clonotype was seen more than once but under ten times. This chain uses TRBV24-1 with TRBJ2-1; tentatively, D is TRBD1 (5 bases). The CDR3 length is 14 residues. Germline loops: CDR1 KGHDR, CDR2 SFDVKD. Deletions cut 4 bases from V and 4 bases from J, with 10 bases between. The CDR3: CATSDHRTYNEQFF. CDR3 in DNA: TGTGCCACCAGTGACCACAGGACGTACAATGAGCAGTTCTTC.

V is TRBV27 and J is TRBJ1-4; 9 bases fit TRBD1. V trimming: 6 bases; J trimming: 10 bases; junction bases outside the gene matches: 12. This CDR3 has 15 residues. Per germline, CDR1 MNHEY and CDR2 SMNVEV (reference sequence). The CDR3 spells CASRNKQGAVGKLFF. The CDR3 DNA follows: TGTGCCAGCAGGAATAAACAGGGGGCGGTAGGAAAACTGTTTTTT.

The rearrangement uses TRBV27 and TRBJ2-3; no clear D gene. Germline CDR1 reads MNHEY; CDR2 reads SMNVEV (reference sequence). Trimming took 4 bases from V and 2 from J, leaving 16 bases between them. CDR3 length equals 16 residues. CDR3 bases: TGTGCCAGCAGTTACCGACCCCGGGCCCTCACAGATACGCAGTATTTT. As protein: CASSYRPRALTDTQYF.

The rearrangement uses TRBV28 and TRBJ1-1; D may be TRBD1 (6 bases). This CDR3 is built from 16 residues. CDR1 and CDR2 from the germline V gene are MDHEN and SYDVKM. V was clipped by 6 bases and J by 1 base, with 18 bases between them. The CDR3 bases are TGTGCCAGCAGCCCACCCGGGAGGGACACGAACACTGAAGCTTTCTTT. This gives the protein CASSPPGRDTNTEAFF.

This chain uses TRBV4-2 with TRBJ1-6; TRBD1 aligns across 10 bases. Germline lookup yields CDR1 LGHNA and CDR2 YNFKEQ. Trimming cost V 1 base and J 7 bases; bases outside gene matches: 4. CDR3 length: 16 amino acids. CDR3 sequence: CASSQVGGQGNSPLHF. Here the CDR3 DNA reads TGTGCCAGCAGCCAAGTTGGGGGACAGGGGAATTCACCCCTCCACTTT.

The gene calls are TRBV7-2 and TRBJ1-6, with D maybe TRBD1 (5 bases). Germline V gives CDR1 SGHTA, CDR2 FQGNSA. The CDR3 covers 13 residues. V gave up 5 bases and J gave up 9 bases, with 11 bases separating them. The CDR3 sequence is CASSGGYGSPLHF. The DNA of the CDR3 is TGTGCCAGCAGCGGGGGGTATGGTTCACCCCTCCACTTT.

This rearrangement joins TRBV12-3 or TRBV12-4 to TRBJ1-1, with D unresolved. Trimming cost V 0 bases and J 7 bases, with 6 bases left between them. This CDR3 region has 12 residues. CDR3 sequence (DNA): TGTGCCAGCAGTTTAGCGGTTAATGAAGCTTTCTTT. It yields the protein CASSLAVNEAFF.

There are a few counts of this clonotype. The chain combines TRBV7-3 with TRBJ2-4, with D tentatively TRBD1 (6 bases). The CDR3 extends over 15 amino acids. The germline gives CDR1 SGHTA, CDR2 FQGTGA. V was trimmed by 0 bases and J by 4 bases, leaving 10 bases between them. This CDR3 reads CASSLTAQGKNIQYF. The CDR3, as DNA: TGTGCCAGCAGCTTAACGGCTCAGGGGAAAAACATTCAGTACTTC. The full variable domain, rest sourced from reference TRBV7-3 and TRBJ2-4, is GAGVSQTPSNKVTEKGKYVELRCDPISGHTALYWYRQSLGQGPEFLIYFQGTGAADDSGLPNDRFFAVRPEGSVSTLKIQRTERGDSAVYLCASSLTAQGKNIQYFGAGTRLSVL.

The chain links TRBV6-1 to TRBJ2-1; perhaps TRBD1 as D (6 bases). Trimming left V 5 bases short and J 6 bases short, with 20 bases between. CDR1 is MNHNS and CDR2 is SASEGT in the germline V gene. CDR3 length: 16 amino acids. As DNA, the CDR3 is TGTGCCAGCAGTAAAGTCGAGGGTTTAGGGGGCAATGAGCAGTTCTTC. Translated: CASSKVEGLGGNEQFF.

In this sample, this clonotype turned up once. The chain couples TRBV3-1 to TRBJ2-5; D is possibly TRBD1 (5 bases). The DNA end lines up better with TRBJ2-4; the J call may be wrong. Germline V CDR1 and CDR2: LGHDT, YNNKEL (reference sequence). The CDR3 sequence is 12 residues long. The CDR3 region is CASSLTDDIQYF. The CDR3, as DNA: TGTGCCAGCAGCCTGACAGATGACATTCAGTACTTC.

In its sample, this clonotype was seen a few times. The rearrangement joins TRBV29-1 to TRBJ2-5, with 7 positions matching TRBD2. The CDR3 loop spans 12 amino acids. J was trimmed by 3 bases and V by 7 bases; bases with no gene match: 5. Germline loops: CDR1 SQVTM, CDR2 ANQGSEA. The CDR3 loop is CSGSGDKETQYF. The CDR3 region has the DNA TGCAGCGGGAGCGGGGATAAAGAGACCCAGTACTTC. Using reference TRBV29-1 and TRBJ2-5 for the parts outside the CDR3, the full variable domain is SAVISQKPSRDICQRGTSLTIQCQVDSQVTMMFWYRQQPGQSLTLIATANQGSEATYESGFVIDKFPISRPNLTFSTLTVSNMSPEDSSIYLCSGSGDKETQYFGPGTRLLVL.

V usage is TRBV12-3 or TRBV12-4 and J usage is TRBJ2-3, with 11 bases identical to TRBD1. The CDR3 covers 15 residues. Losses at the gene ends were 5 bases for V and 4 bases for J; bases not matched to a gene: 5. CDR3 nucleotide sequence: TGTGCCAGCAGTAGGACAGGGGGCTTAGCAGATACGCAGTATTTT. Its protein is CASSRTGGLADTQYF.

The rearrangement uses TRBV6-5 and TRBJ2-7, with 10 bases that match TRBD1. The J call is in doubt because the DNA end fits TRBJ2-1 better. This CDR3 is built from 14 residues. Per germline, CDR1 MNHEY and CDR2 SVGAGI. The CDR3 region is CASGRDRGRNEQFF. The CDR3 DNA is TGTGCCAGCGGCCGGGACAGGGGCAGGAATGAGCAGTTCTTC.

This clonotype was counted a single time. The chain is built from TRBV20-1 and TRBJ1-2, with 8 bases matching TRBD1. Germline-derived CDR1 and CDR2 are DFQATT and SNEGSKA (reference sequence). The CDR3 loop spans 12 amino acids. Germline trimming cut 2 bases from V and 8 bases from J; bases unmatched to any gene: 4. The CDR3 DNA reads TGCAGTGCTAGACAACAGGGGGTCGGCTACACCTTC. Encoded protein: CSARQQGVGYTF.

This clonotype was seen a handful of times. The V call is TRBV7-2, the J call TRBJ2-7, with TRBD1 identical over 7 bases. J was trimmed by 3 bases and V by 2 bases; bases with no gene match: 7. Germline V gene data show CDR1 as SGHTA and CDR2 as FQGNSA. The CDR3 contains 15 residues. The CDR3 loop reads CASSLSPGGIYEQYF. The CDR3, as DNA: TGTGCCAGCAGCTTAAGTCCAGGGGGAATCTACGAGCAGTACTTC.

The chain couples TRBV20-1 to TRBJ2-4; possible D gene TRBD2, 5 bases. The J call may be incorrect, as the DNA end agrees better with TRBJ2-5. The CDR3 spans 17 residues. The germline gives CDR1 DFQATT, CDR2 SNEGSKA (reference sequence). The DNA of the CDR3 is TGCAGTGCCCTCAATAGCGCGGATGTCTTCCCCCAAGAGACCCAGTACTTC. Its protein product is CSALNSADVFPQETQYF.

The rearrangement links TRBV5-1 to TRBJ2-7; a weak D match, TRBD1 (6 bases). V lost 0 bases and J 6 bases, leaving 10 bases between the germline ends. The CDR3 runs to 13 residues. CDR1 and CDR2 (germline): SGHRS, YFSETQ. CDR3 nucleotides: TGCGCCAGCAGCTTGGACAGGGTGGCCGAGCAGTACTTC. This encodes CASSLDRVAEQYF.

This clonotype was seen a few times. V gene TRBV4-3 combines with J gene TRBJ2-1; no definite D call. The CDR3 has 15 amino acids. Trimming removed 0 bases from V and 5 bases from J, with 11 bases in between. The germline V gene has CDR1 LGHNA and CDR2 YSLEER. CDR3 sequence (DNA): TGCGCCAGCAGCCAAGAAATAGGCTATAACAATGAGCAGTTCTTC. Translating it yields CASSQEIGYNNEQFF.